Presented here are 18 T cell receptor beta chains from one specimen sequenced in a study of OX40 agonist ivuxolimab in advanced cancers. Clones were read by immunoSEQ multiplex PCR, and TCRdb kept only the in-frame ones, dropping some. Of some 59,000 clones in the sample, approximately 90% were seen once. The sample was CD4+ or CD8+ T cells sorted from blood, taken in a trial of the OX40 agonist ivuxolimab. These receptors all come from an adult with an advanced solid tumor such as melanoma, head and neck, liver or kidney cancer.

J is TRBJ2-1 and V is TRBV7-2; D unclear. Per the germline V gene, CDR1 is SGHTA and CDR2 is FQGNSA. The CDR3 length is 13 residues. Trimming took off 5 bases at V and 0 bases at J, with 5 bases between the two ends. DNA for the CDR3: TGTGCCAGCAGCATCTACTCCTACAATGAGCAGTTCTTC. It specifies CASSIYSYNEQFF.

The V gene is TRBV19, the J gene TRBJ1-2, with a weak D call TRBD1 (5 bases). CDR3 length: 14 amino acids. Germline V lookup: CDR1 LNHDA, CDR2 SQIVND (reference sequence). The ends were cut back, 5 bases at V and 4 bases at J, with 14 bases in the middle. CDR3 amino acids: CASSAPGAGYGYTF. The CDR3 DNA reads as TGTGCCAGTAGTGCCCCCGGGGCAGGCTATGGCTACACCTTC.

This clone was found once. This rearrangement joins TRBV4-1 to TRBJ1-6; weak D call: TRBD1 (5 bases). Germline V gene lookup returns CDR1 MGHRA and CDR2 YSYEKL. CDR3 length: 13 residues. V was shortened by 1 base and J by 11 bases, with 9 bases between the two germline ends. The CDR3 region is CASSQVAGPPLHF. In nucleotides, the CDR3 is TGCGCCAGCAGCCAAGTGGCAGGGCCACCCCTCCACTTT.

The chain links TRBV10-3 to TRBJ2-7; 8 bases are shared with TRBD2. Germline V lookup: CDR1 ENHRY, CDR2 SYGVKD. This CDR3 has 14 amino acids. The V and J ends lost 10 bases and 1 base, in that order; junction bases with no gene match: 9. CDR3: CATTNGRASYEQYF. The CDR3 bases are TGTGCCACCACAAACGGGAGGGCGTCCTACGAGCAGTACTTC.

CDR3 sequence reads: CASSVGGFMNTEAFF. The CDR3 DNA reads as TGTGCCAGCAGCGTCGGGGGCTTCATGAACACTGAAGCTTTCTTT. V gene TRBV9 combines with J gene TRBJ1-1; D might be TRBD1 (6 bases). V dropped 2 bases and J dropped 0 bases, with 11 bases sitting between them. The CDR3 length is 15 residues. Germline V gene lookup returns CDR1 SGDLS and CDR2 YYNGEE.

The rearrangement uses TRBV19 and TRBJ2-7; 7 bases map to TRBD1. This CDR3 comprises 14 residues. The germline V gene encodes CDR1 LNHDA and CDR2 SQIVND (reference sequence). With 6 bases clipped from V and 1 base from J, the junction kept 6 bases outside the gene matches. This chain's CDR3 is CASSPTGASYEQYF. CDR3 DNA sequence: TGTGCCAGTAGCCCCACAGGGGCGTCCTACGAGCAGTACTTC.

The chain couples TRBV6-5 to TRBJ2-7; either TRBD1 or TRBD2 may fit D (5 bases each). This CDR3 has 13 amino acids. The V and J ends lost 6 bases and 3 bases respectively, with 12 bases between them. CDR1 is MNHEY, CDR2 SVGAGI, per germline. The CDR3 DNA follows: TGTGCCAGCAGCTGGTCAGGGAGCTACGAGCAGTACTTC. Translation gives CASSWSGSYEQYF.

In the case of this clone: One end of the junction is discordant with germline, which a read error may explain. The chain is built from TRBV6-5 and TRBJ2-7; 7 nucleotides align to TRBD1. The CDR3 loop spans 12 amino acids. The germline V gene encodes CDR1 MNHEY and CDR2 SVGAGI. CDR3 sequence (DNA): TGTGCCAGCAGTTCACAGGGGTACGAGCGGTACTTC. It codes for CASSSQGYERYF.

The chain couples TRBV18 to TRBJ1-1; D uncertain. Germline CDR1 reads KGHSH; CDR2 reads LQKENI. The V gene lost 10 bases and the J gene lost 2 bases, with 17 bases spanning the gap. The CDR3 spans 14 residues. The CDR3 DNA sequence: TGTGCCACCTCCAGTGAGGGCGTCAACACTGAAGCTTTCTTT. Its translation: CATSSEGVNTEAFF.

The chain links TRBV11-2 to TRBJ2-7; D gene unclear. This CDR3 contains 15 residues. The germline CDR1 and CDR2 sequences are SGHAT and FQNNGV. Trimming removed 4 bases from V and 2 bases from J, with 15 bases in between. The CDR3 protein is CASSSPWALTYEQYF. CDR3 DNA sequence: TGTGCCAGCAGCTCTCCATGGGCCCTAACCTACGAGCAGTACTTC.

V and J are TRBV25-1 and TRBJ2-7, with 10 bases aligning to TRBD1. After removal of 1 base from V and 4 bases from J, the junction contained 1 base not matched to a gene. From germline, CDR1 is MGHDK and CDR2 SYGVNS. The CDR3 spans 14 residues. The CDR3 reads CASSEWDRGYEQYF. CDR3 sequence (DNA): TGTGCCAGCAGTGAATGGGACAGGGGTTACGAGCAGTACTTC.

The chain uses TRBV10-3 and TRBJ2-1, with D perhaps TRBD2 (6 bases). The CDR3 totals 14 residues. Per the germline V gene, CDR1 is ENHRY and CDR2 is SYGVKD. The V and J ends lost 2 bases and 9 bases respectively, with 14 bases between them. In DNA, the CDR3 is TGTGCCATCAGTGAGCAAGGAGGGAAGGGTGAGCAGTTCTTC. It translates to CAISEQGGKGEQFF.

CDR3 protein: CASTPDSHTEAFF. CDR3 bases: TGTGCCAGCACCCCTGACAGCCACACTGAAGCTTTCTTT. This sequence joins TRBV6-6 and TRBJ1-1, with D maybe TRBD1 (5 bases). Germline V lookup: CDR1 MNHNY, CDR2 SVGAGI (reference sequence). Trimming removed 7 bases from V and 3 bases from J, with 12 bases in between. The CDR3 runs to 13 residues.

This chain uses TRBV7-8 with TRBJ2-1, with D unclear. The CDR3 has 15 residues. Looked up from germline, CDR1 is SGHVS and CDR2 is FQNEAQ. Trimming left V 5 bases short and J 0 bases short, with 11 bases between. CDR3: CASSTTKSSYNEQFF. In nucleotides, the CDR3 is TGTGCCAGCAGCACTACTAAGAGCTCCTACAATGAGCAGTTCTTC.

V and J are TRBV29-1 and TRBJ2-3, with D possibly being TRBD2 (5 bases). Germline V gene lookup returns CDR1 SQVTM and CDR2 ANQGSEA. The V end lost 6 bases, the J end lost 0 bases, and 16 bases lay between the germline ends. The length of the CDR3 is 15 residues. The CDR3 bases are TGCAGCGTCCGAGGGCAGGATAGTAGCACAGATACGCAGTATTTT. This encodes CSVRGQDSSTDTQYF.

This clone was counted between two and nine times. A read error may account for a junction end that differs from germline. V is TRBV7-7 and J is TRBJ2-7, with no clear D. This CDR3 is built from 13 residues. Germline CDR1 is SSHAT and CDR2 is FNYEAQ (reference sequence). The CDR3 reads CASSFGLGNEQYF. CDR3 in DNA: TGTGCTAGCAGCTTCGGGTTAGGAAACGAGCAGTACTTC.

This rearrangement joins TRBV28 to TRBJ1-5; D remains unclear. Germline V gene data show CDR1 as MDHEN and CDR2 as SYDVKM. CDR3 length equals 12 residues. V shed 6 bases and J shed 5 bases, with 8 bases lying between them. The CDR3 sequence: CASRPRDQPQHF. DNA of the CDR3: TGTGCCAGCAGGCCTAGGGATCAGCCCCAGCATTTT.

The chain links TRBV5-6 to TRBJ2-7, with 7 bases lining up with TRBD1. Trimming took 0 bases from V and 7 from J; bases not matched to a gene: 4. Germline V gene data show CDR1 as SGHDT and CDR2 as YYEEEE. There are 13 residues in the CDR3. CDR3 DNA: TGTGCCAGCAGCTTGGAGGGGGCTGGTGAGCAGTACTTC. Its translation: CASSLEGAGEQYF.